What follows are 20 T cell receptor beta chains derived from one specimen sequenced in a study of blood T cell repertoires in COVID-19. Sequenced by immunoSEQ multiplex PCR; TCRdb stores in-frame clones only, minus some. The data contain hundreds of thousands of clones, roughly four fifths of them singletons. The material sequenced was PBMCs or T cells enriched from blood (not recorded which). These receptor sequences come from a woman aged 55-70 years who had recovered from COVID-19.

Here the CDR3 DNA reads TGTGCCAGCAGCTCAGACGGGTTCTATGGCTACACCTTC. It codes for CASSSDGFYGYTF. The V gene is TRBV5-5, the J gene TRBJ1-2; no firm D call. V was trimmed by 3 bases and J by 4 bases, leaving 10 bases between them. Germline CDR1 SGHKS, CDR2 YYEKEE (reference sequence). The CDR3 extends over 13 amino acids. The whole variable domain, remainder taken from reference TRBV5-5 and TRBJ1-2, is DAGVTQSPTHLIKTRGQQVTLRCSPISGHKSVSWYQQVLGQGPQFIFQYYEKEERGRGNFPDRFSARQFPNYSSELNVNALLLGDSALYLCASSSDGFYGYTFGSGTRLTVV.

The rearrangement links TRBV11-2 to TRBJ2-3; 9 positions agree with TRBD1. V lost 4 bases, J lost 3 bases, and 2 bases stayed unmatched. Germline V gene sequence: CDR1 SGHAT, CDR2 FQNNGV. CDR3 size: 14 residues. CDR3 in DNA: TGTGCCAGCAGCTCGGGACAGGGAACAGATACGCAGTATTTT. Protein: CASSSGQGTDTQYF.

J is TRBJ2-1 and V is TRBV2; 9 bases fit TRBD1. CDR1 is SNHLY and CDR2 is FYNNEI in the germline V gene. The CDR3 consists of 14 residues. Trimming cost V 8 bases and J 2 bases; bases outside gene matches: 4. This chain's CDR3 is CASGDRDAYNEQFF. In DNA form, the CDR3 reads TGTGCCAGCGGGGACAGGGATGCCTACAATGAGCAGTTCTTC. The full variable domain, its missing parts supplied by reference TRBV2 and TRBJ2-1, is EPEVTQTPSHQVTQMGQEVILRCVPISNHLYFYWYRQILGQKVEFLVSFYNNEISEKSEIFDDQFSVERPDGSNFTLKIRSTKLEDSAMYFCASGDRDAYNEQFFGPGTRLTVL.

This chain connects TRBV7-8 to TRBJ1-5, with 7 nucleotides matching TRBD1. The CDR3 is 16 amino acids. Germline V gene data show CDR1 as SGHVS and CDR2 as FQNEAQ. With 6 bases clipped from V and 3 bases from J, the junction kept 11 bases outside the gene matches. The CDR3 DNA is TGTGCCAGCAGTCGACAGGGTTTTCAGAACAATCAGCCCCAGCATTTT. The encoded protein is CASSRQGFQNNQPQHF.

The V gene is TRBV19, the J gene TRBJ1-1; D is ambiguous. V lost 5 bases and J 0 bases, leaving 7 bases between the germline ends. The CDR3 consists of 13 residues. Germline V gene data show CDR1 as LNHDA and CDR2 as SQIVND (reference sequence). The CDR3 region is CASSGSLNTEAFF. CDR3 DNA sequence: TGTGCCAGTAGTGGCAGTTTGAACACTGAAGCTTTCTTT.

The chain links TRBV14 to TRBJ2-1, with TRBD2 matching 11 bases. J lost 5 bases, V lost 2 bases, and 2 bases had no gene match. The germline CDR1 and CDR2 sequences are SGHDN and FVKESK. CDR3 size: 15 residues. The CDR3: CASSQRLAGNNEQFF. As DNA, the CDR3 is TGTGCCAGCAGCCAACGACTAGCGGGGAACAATGAGCAGTTCTTC.

This chain links TRBV16 with TRBJ1-1, with TRBD1 matching over 10 bases. The ends lost 4 bases at V and 6 bases at J; junction bases unmatched: 5. In germline, CDR1 is KGHSY, CDR2 FQNENV. This CDR3 comprises 14 residues. CDR3 loop: CASSPRQGAAEAFF. CDR3 bases: TGTGCCAGCAGCCCCCGACAGGGGGCGGCTGAAGCTTTCTTT.

Concerning this clone: This same CDR3 is encoded by further DNA sequences in the sample. The chain joins TRBV5-1 to TRBJ1-1; a possible D gene is TRBD1 (5 bases). This CDR3 spans 14 amino acids. Germline V lookup: CDR1 SGHRS, CDR2 YFSETQ. V dropped 1 base and J dropped 4 bases, with 11 bases sitting between them. The CDR3, as DNA: TGCGCCAGCAGCTTGAACGGCGGGGGCACTGAAGCTTTCTTT. It specifies CASSLNGGGTEAFF.

The genes are TRBV7-2 and TRBJ2-7; D gene uncertain. The CDR3 contains 17 residues. With 2 bases removed from V and 1 base from J, the gap between germline ends came to 18 bases. Germline V CDR1 and CDR2: SGHTA, FQGNSA. This CDR3 reads CASSLSPIRTLSYEQYF. The CDR3, as DNA: TGTGCCAGCAGCTTAAGTCCGATCCGCACTCTTTCCTACGAGCAGTACTTC.

The rearrangement links TRBV5-6 to TRBJ1-2, with 8 positions matching TRBD1. CDR1 SGHDT and CDR2 YYEEEE come from the germline V gene. V dropped 1 base and J dropped 5; count of bases not matched to a gene: 10. There are 16 residues in the CDR3. CDR3 region: CASSLSGTGGLYGYTF. The CDR3 DNA reads as TGTGCCAGCAGCTTGAGCGGAACAGGGGGGCTTTATGGCTACACCTTC.

The CDR3 bases are TGTGCCAGCAGCCTCCGGTTGGAGCGGGGGGACACCGGGGAGCTGTTTTTT. Protein: CASSLRLERGDTGELFF. V gene TRBV9 combines with J gene TRBJ2-2; TRBD2 matches 9 bases. The CDR3 is made up of 17 amino acids. After removal of 4 bases from V and 3 bases from J, the junction contained 10 bases not matched to a gene. The V gene's germline CDR1 is SGDLS and CDR2 YYNGEE.

This rearrangement joins TRBV19 to TRBJ1-1; D perhaps matches TRBD1 (6 bases). V lost 5 bases and J lost 4, with 14 bases in between. Germline CDR1 reads LNHDA; CDR2 reads SQIVND (reference sequence). CDR3 length: 14 residues. The CDR3 sequence: CASSPQGMGTEAFF. CDR3 coding DNA: TGTGCCAGTAGTCCACAGGGAATGGGCACTGAAGCTTTCTTT. Drawing the rest from reference TRBV19 and TRBJ1-1, the complete variable domain is DGGITQSPKYLFRKEGQNVTLSCEQNLNHDAMYWYRQDPGQGLRLIYYSQIVNDFQKGDIAEGYSVSREKKESFPLTVTSAQKNPTAFYLCASSPQGMGTEAFFGQGTRLTVV.

V is TRBV13 and J is TRBJ2-7, with D possibly being TRBD2 (5 bases). The germline CDR1 and CDR2 sequences are PRHDT and FYEKMQ (reference sequence). Trimming removed 3 bases from V and 2 bases from J, with 5 bases in between. The CDR3 loop spans 12 amino acids. The CDR3 protein is CASSLGAYEQYF. CDR3 coding DNA: TGTGCCAGCAGCTTGGGAGCCTACGAGCAGTACTTC.

V gene TRBV30 combines with J gene TRBJ1-6, with D possibly matching TRBD1 (6 bases). The CDR3 totals 13 residues. The germline V and J ends were trimmed by 0 bases and 8 bases, with 8 bases remaining between them. Germline V CDR1 and CDR2: GTSNPN, SVGIG (reference sequence). The CDR3 bases are TGTGCCTGGAGTGTTACAGGGTATTCACCCCTCCACTTT. Translated: CAWSVTGYSPLHF.

This clone is a singleton in its sample. This chain connects TRBV2 to TRBJ1-2; no clear D gene. This CDR3 spans 14 amino acids. The germline V and J ends were trimmed by 6 bases and 0 bases, with 11 bases remaining between them. Germline lookup yields CDR1 SNHLY and CDR2 FYNNEI. The CDR3 bases are TGTGCCAGCAGCCGAAACGGGGCTAACTATGGCTACACCTTC. Translated, it gives CASSRNGANYGYTF.

The chain employs TRBV2 and TRBJ1-5, with 7 bases that match TRBD1. The germline gives CDR1 SNHLY, CDR2 FYNNEI. Trimming took 2 bases from V and 4 from J; bases not matched to a gene: 5. The CDR3 extends over 15 amino acids. The CDR3 sequence is CASSEWDSGNQPQHF. The CDR3 bases are TGTGCCAGCAGTGAATGGGACAGCGGTAATCAGCCCCAGCATTTT.

The V and J genes are TRBV15 and TRBJ1-2, with 10 bases identical to TRBD1. V was pared by 0 bases and J by 6 bases, with 7 bases of the junction left unmatched. The CDR3 contains 16 residues. Germline lookup yields CDR1 LNHNV and CDR2 YYDKDF (reference sequence). The CDR3 nucleotides read TGTGCCACCAGCAGAGATAATGACAGGGGGCTCGATGGCTACACCTTC. It translates to CATSRDNDRGLDGYTF.

The V and J genes are TRBV15 and TRBJ2-7; TRBD1 matches 9 bases. Per germline, CDR1 LNHNV and CDR2 YYDKDF (reference sequence). After removal of 0 bases from V and 5 bases from J, the junction contained 5 bases not matched to a gene. The CDR3 loop spans 15 amino acids. The CDR3 reads CATSRDVDRGNEQYF. The CDR3 DNA is TGTGCCACCAGCAGAGATGTTGACAGGGGGAACGAGCAGTACTTC.

The V and J genes are TRBV6-6 and TRBJ2-3; 14 bases line up with TRBD2. The CDR3 is 19 amino acids. Germline trimming cut 6 bases from V and 5 bases from J; bases unmatched to any gene: 16. The germline V gene encodes CDR1 MNHNY and CDR2 SVGAGI (reference sequence). The CDR3: CASRRKPGLAGVGIDTQYF. DNA of the CDR3: TGTGCCAGCAGACGAAAACCGGGACTAGCGGGAGTAGGAATAGATACGCAGTATTTT.

The chain joins TRBV6-5 to TRBJ1-1, with 7 bases fitting TRBD1. The CDR3 is 15 residues long. V lost 2 bases, J lost 6 bases, and 9 bases stayed unmatched. CDR1 is MNHEY, CDR2 SVGAGI, per germline. CDR3 region: CASSYKPQGSAEAFF. The CDR3 DNA sequence: TGTGCCAGCAGTTACAAGCCACAGGGGAGCGCTGAAGCTTTCTTT.